These 3 T cell receptor beta chains share one sample of origin, sequenced in a study of PD-L1 blockade in urothelial cancer (TCRdb year 2017). Library preparation used the immunoSEQ multiplex PCR assay. Drawn from immuneACCESS, this table holds only the in-frame rearrangements with V and J called that TCRdb kept. Clones are partly lost; checked studies trace under half to an unresolved V gene and leave the rest unexplained. Present in this sample are some 110,000 clones, under 95% of which were seen just once. Of the sample, around 4% is held by the ten largest clones. In light of the paper, this sample's time point label describes: peripheral blood 6 weeks after treatment start. The sequenced sample was PBMCs, obtained around atezolizumab (anti-PD-L1) treatment. These receptors all come from a man between 60 and 70 years old with urothelial cancer.

The chain carries TRBV27 and TRBJ1-2, with D possibly TRBD1 on 6 matching bases. Germline-derived CDR1 and CDR2 are MNHEY and SMNVEV (reference sequence). CDR3 size: 13 residues. The V gene lost 3 bases and the J gene lost 8 bases, with 13 bases spanning the gap. CDR3 coding DNA: TGTGCCAGCAGTTTCGACAGGCAAGACGGCTACACCTTC. This translates into CASSFDRQDGYTF.

The chain carries TRBV10-2 and TRBJ2-1, with 11 bases identical to TRBD1. The CDR3 runs 15 residues. Germline CDR1 reads WSHSY; CDR2 reads SAAADI. The trim removed 6 bases at V and 7 bases at J, leaving 8 bases unmatched. The CDR3 protein is CASSGQGADPNEQFF. For the CDR3, the DNA is TGCGCCAGCAGCGGACAGGGGGCGGACCCTAATGAGCAGTTCTTC.

The CDR3 spells CASSELDRGNTIYF. In nucleotides, the CDR3 is TGTGCCAGCAGTGAACTGGACAGGGGAAACACCATATATTTT. The V gene is TRBV6-1, the J gene TRBJ1-3, with TRBD1 matching 7 bases. V gave up 2 bases and J gave up 4 bases; unmatched junction bases: 2. Germline V gene data show CDR1 as MNHNS and CDR2 as SASEGT. The CDR3 totals 14 residues.